This TCR beta chain appears in the sequencing data of a study of blood T cell repertoires in COVID-19 (dated by TCRdb to the early 2020s). In the study overall: The collaborator samples originated in the United States, Italy and Spain and spanned the acute and convalescent phases of COVID-19. The prospective study material was composed of cDNA or gDNA derived from T cells, B-cell-depleted T cells, or PBMCs. Deeply sampled blood TCRbeta repertoires from subjects exposed to, actively infected with, or recovered from COVID-19 were included in the dataset. The repertoires were made available in a free public database intended to serve as a resource for research on the immune response to SARS-CoV-2. The samples were drawn from the first 160 participants of the ongoing ImmuneRACE study and from more than 1,000 subjects provided by 6 global collaborators. Nearly every sample came with metadata listing a de-identified subject ID, COVID-19 status, age in years and sex. Where HLA class I and class II types were available, the types were taken from metadata supplied by the sample provider, not from assay-based typing.

Collaborating institutions collected whole blood in K2EDTA tubes following their own protocols. Collaborator samples were shipped for TCRbeta analysis as frozen whole blood, isolated PBMCs, or DNA extracted from either sample type. TCRbeta CDR3 regions were amplified from genomic DNA by means of the immunoSEQ Assay, a bias-controlled multiplex PCR. The study's processing was this. The number of nucleated cells in each sample was estimated from the amplification of reference gene primers within the assay. To quantify the absolute abundance of each unique TCRbeta CDR3 rearrangement, sequence reads were collapsed and filtered. For each sample, productive Simpson clonality was calculated by taking the square root of Simpson's diversity index across productive rearrangements. In TCRdb, the immuneACCESS table is reduced to in-frame sequences with V and J assigned. These tables do not hold every clone; where another copy was compared, an unresolved V gene accounts for under half, and the others remain unexplained. The V and J calls and clone size are taken from that table; D and trimming were inferred from the DNA. The sample has around 77,000 clones on record, over 85% of them singletons. The ten largest clones represent approximately 16% of the sample.

Paper-wide results and their limitations: How much clinical and demographic metadata was included differed by source and by participant, and the metadata was provided uncurated.

Per the germline V gene, MDHEN is the CDR1 and SYDVKM is the CDR2. Germline trimming: 4 bases from V, 4 bases from J; junction bases outside gene matches: 13. The CDR3 holds 17 amino acids from the cysteine to the phenylalanine. Only the CDR3 portion is preserved as DNA: 51 bases, with reading frame beginning at the first base. As concerns this clone: No antigen is known for it. No much larger clonotype is one base removed from it; base qualities were not supplied.

The TCR sequence derives from a woman of 80 years or more with active or convalescent COVID-19. The chain uses TRBV28 and TRBJ1-3; the junction holds 7 bases that match TRBD1. Sequenced: peripheral blood. The CDR3 sequence is CASSSREGAKGGNTIYF. The DNA reads as follows: TGTGCCAGCAGTTCTCGCGAGGGGGCAAAAGGGGGAAACACCATATATTTT. Full variable domain (CDR3 extended with the reference TRBV28 and TRBJ1-3 proteins): DVKVTQSSRYLVKRTGEKVFLECVQDMDHENMFWYRQDPGLGLRLIYFSYDVKMKEKGDIPEGYSVSREKKERFSLILESASTNQTSMYLCASSSREGAKGGNTIYFGEGSWLTVV.